This TCR beta chain was observed in a study of Ad26.COV2.S vaccination and SARS-CoV-2 variants. Study context: A participant enrolled in the COV1001 Ad26.COV2.S trial arm provided the sample. Intramuscular Ad26.COV2.S doses were given once or twice, 56 days apart.

Data came from immunoSEQ multiplex PCR; TCRdb stores just in-frame clones and leaves some out. The sample records around 320,000 clones, roughly 84% being singletons. Regarding treatment: 19 received Ad26.COV2.S at low or high dose, single or two shots; 5 received placebo; per-sample allocation not given. Specimen acquisition occurred on day 63 following the initial vaccine or placebo injection. CDR1 and CDR2 (germline): SGHTA, FQGTGA. Deletions cut 2 bases from V and 6 bases from J, with 17 bases between. CDR3 length equals 16 residues. This clonotype originated in a person between 18 and 60 years old who received the Ad26.COV2.S COVID-19 vaccine or a placebo. The chain links TRBV7-3 to TRBJ2-1; perhaps TRBD2 as D (6 bases). Sequenced material: peripheral blood, taken in a trial of Ad26.COV2.S vaccine versus placebo. The CDR3, as DNA: TGTGCCAGCAGCTTAGAGCCGGGAGCCGGGGTCAATGAGCAGTTCTTC. Translated, it gives CASSLEPGAGVNEQFF.